One T cell receptor (beta chain) is described in this entry. The CDR3 contains 16 residues. Germline V gene sequence: CDR1 SGHDN, CDR2 FVKESK. Trimming took 0 bases from V and 8 from J, leaving 19 bases between them. Generated by immunoSEQ multiplex PCR, the TCRdb table keeps only in-frame clones and is missing some. The sample consists of 35,000 to 50,000 clones, about 95% of them appearing once. This sample stems from a study of preoperative IRX-2 immunotherapy in early breast cancer. Treatment of the sample: preoperative locoregional IRX-2 cytokine immunotherapy. This phase Ib study tested locoregional IRX-2 cytokine immunotherapy given before surgery.

Sequences were derived from tumor tissue, sampled after IRX-2 immunotherapy. The chain has TRBV14 and TRBJ1-2, with a tentative D call TRBD1 (5 bases). This TCR came from a human donor with breast cancer. The CDR3 protein is CASSQDIRWGLKGYTF. CDR3 DNA sequence: TGTGCCAGCAGCCAAGATATTCGTTGGGGCCTGAAGGGCTACACCTTC.